Below, 3 T cell receptor beta chains from the same sample are listed, as sequenced in a study of T cell responses to AZD1222 COVID-19 vaccine. Data came from immunoSEQ multiplex PCR; TCRdb stores just in-frame clones and leaves some out. The table has 75,000 to 95,000 clones, roughly 90% seen once; the top ten hold roughly a tenth. This sample comprised peripheral blood, obtained on day 0 of AZD1222 vaccination. Receptors originate from an adult in good health.

V gene TRBV27 combines with J gene TRBJ1-1; D might be TRBD1 (5 bases). There are 15 residues in the CDR3. V dropped 2 bases and J dropped 2 bases, with 12 bases sitting between them. The V gene's germline CDR1 is MNHEY and CDR2 SMNVEV (reference sequence). CDR3 amino acids: CASSLGWGTNTEAFF. CDR3 sequence (DNA): TGTGCCAGCAGTTTAGGGTGGGGGACCAACACTGAAGCTTTCTTT.

The CDR3 bases are TGTGCCAGCAGCGTAGAACAGGCTGGAAACACCATATATTTT. Encoded protein: CASSVEQAGNTIYF. The chain combines TRBV9 with TRBJ1-3; tentative D call: TRBD1 (5 bases). V lost 0 bases and J 2 bases, leaving 6 bases between the germline ends. The CDR3 runs 14 residues. The germline CDR1 and CDR2 sequences are SGDLS and YYNGEE.

This clone was picked up one time. The V and J genes are TRBV21-1 and TRBJ2-7; the table assigns TRBD1, which was not confirmed against the DNA. TRBV21-1 is reported as a pseudogene. The CDR3 consists of 16 residues. The CDR3 DNA reads TGTGCCAGCAGCAGCGACAGGGCCTCTGGGGTGTACGAGCAGTACGTC. Encoded protein: CASSSDRASGVYEQYV.